The clone carrying this T cell receptor (beta chain) occurred once. Its antigen is as yet unknown. This CDR3 is built from 15 residues. These data are taken from a study of cytomegalovirus exposure and HLA in healthy donors. Whole-study findings and limits: A few CMV-associated chains proved CMV antigen-specific in vitro.

Some clones are missing from TCRdb's copy, which holds only in-frame ones; the method was immunoSEQ multiplex PCR. Here the sample spans 65,000 to 95,000 clones, more than 85% being singletons. Input material: PBMCs. This TCR was sampled from a woman in her twenties or thirties in good health and CMV-seronegative. The rearrangement uses TRBV21-1 and TRBJ1-3; the table's D gene call, TRBD1, was not cross checked with the DNA. TRBV21-1 is marked as a pseudogene. CDR3 nucleotides: TGTGCCAGCAGCACACAGGACAGGAGGGGAAACACCATATATTTT. Residues: CASSTQDRRGNTIYF.